This is a list of T cell receptor beta chains from one sample in a study of brain T cells in children with intractable seizures. Clones were sequenced by immunoSEQ multiplex PCR, and TCRdb holds only the in-frame ones, with some missing. The sample yields under 45,000 clones, around nine tenths seen once. The sequenced sample was peripheral blood, obtained at surgery. The receptors come from a girl aged 2 to 9 with tuberous sclerosis and intractable seizures. Each CDR3 is given with its conserved first and last residue. A D gene is named only where the DNA matches it firmly. Clone sizes are given selectively: once, few, many, or a class where the clone is expanded.

.,TRBJ2-3,TRBV18,.,TGTGCCAGCTCGGTGACCCAGGGGGGGGTCACAGATACGCAGTATTTT,CASSVTQGGVTDTQYF
.,TRBJ1-4,TRBV30,.,TGTGCCTGGAGTGTAAAAAGGGGGACTGACCCTAATGAAAAACTGTTTTTT,CAWSVKRGTDPNEKLFF
.,TRBJ1-1,TRBV6-6,.,TGTGCCAGCAGTTCCCTGGAGGGCACTGAAGCTTTCTTT,CASSSLEGTEAFF
.,TRBJ2-2,TRBV29-1,.,TGCAGCGTTGTAGGTCTGGATACCGGGGAGCTGTTTTTT,CSVVGLDTGELFF
.,TRBJ2-2,TRBV2,.,TGTGCCAGCAGTTCAATACAGGGAACCGGGGAGCTGTTTTTT,CASSSIQGTGELFF
.,TRBJ1-3,TRBV29-1,.,TGCAGCGTTCGGGGTGAAGGGTTCGAAAACTCTGGAAACACCATATATTTT,CSVRGEGFENSGNTIYF
TRBD1,TRBJ1-3,TRBV7-6,.,TGTGCCAGCAGCTTAGCCCGAGGGGGCCCGTATTTCTCTGGAAACACCATATATTTT,CASSLARGGPYFSGNTIYF
TRBD1,TRBJ2-5,TRBV29-1,.,TGCAGCGTAGGACAGGGGGCAGCAGAGACCCAGTACTTC,CSVGQGAAETQYF
.,TRBJ2-7,TRBV20-1,.,TGCAGTGCCGGAACCTACGAGCAGTACTTC,CSAGTYEQYF
.,TRBJ1-6,TRBV14,.,TGTGCCAGCAGACAGGGCTTCTCACCCCTCCACTTT,CASRQGFSPLHF
.,TRBJ1-5,TRBV15,once,TGTGCCACCAGCAGAGCTATAGAGGCGACTAGCAATCAGCCCCAGCATTTT,CATSRAIEATSNQPQHF
.,TRBJ1-4,TRBV7-6,.,TGTGCCAGCAGCTTAGCGGGAGTTGCTAATGAAAAACTGTTTTTT,CASSLAGVANEKLFF
TRBD1,TRBJ1-2,TRBV12-3/TRBV12-4,.,TGTGCCAGCAGATTCAGGGGGAACTATGGCTACACCTTC,CASRFRGNYGYTF
.,TRBJ1-4,TRBV21-1,.,TGTGCCGGCAAACCCTCCCCGCCGGGGTCAGGTAATGAAAAACTGTTTTTT,CAGKPSPPGSGNEKLFF
.,TRBJ2-1,TRBV3-1/TRBV3-2,.,TGTGCCAGCAGCCTGGAGGGGGGGCTGGTACAGTTCTTC,CASSLEGGLVQFF
TRBD1,TRBJ1-5,TRBV19,once,TGTGCCAGTAGTTCCCAGGGGGCTCGGGGAAATCAGCCCCAGCATTTT,CASSSQGARGNQPQHF
TRBD1,TRBJ2-1,TRBV5-4,.,TGTGCCAGCAGCTTGGACAGGGGACGTTACAATGAGCAGTTCTTC,CASSLDRGRYNEQFF
.,TRBJ2-3,TRBV30,.,TGTGCCTGGAGTGTGGTTCAGAGTAGCACAGATACGCAGTATTTT,CAWSVVQSSTDTQYF
.,TRBJ2-2,TRBV7-3,.,TGTGCCAGCAGCTTAACGAGCAGGGGCGGGGAGCTGTTTTTT,CASSLTSRGGELFF
TRBD1,TRBJ2-2,TRBV3-1/TRBV3-2,.,TGTGCCAGCGGCTACAGGGGGCGCGGCACCGGGGAGCTGTTTTTT,CASGYRGRGTGELFF
.,TRBJ2-7,TRBV18,once,TGTGCCAGCTCACTAAGCCGCAGGGGTCCCTTATCCTACGAGCAGTACTTC,CASSLSRRGPLSYEQYF